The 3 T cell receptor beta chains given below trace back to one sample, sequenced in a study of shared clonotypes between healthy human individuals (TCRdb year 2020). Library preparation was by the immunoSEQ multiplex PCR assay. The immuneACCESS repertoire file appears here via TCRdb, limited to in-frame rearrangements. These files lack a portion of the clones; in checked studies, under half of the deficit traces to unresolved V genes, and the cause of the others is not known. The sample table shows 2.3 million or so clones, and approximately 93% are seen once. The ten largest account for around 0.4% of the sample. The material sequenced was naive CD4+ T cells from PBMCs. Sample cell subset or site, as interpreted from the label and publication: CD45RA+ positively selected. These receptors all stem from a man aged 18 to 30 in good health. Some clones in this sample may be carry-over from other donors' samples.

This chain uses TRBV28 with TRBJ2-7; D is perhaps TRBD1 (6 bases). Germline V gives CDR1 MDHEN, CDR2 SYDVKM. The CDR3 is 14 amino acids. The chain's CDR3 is CATGLWGPTYEQYF. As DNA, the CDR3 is TGTGCTACGGGCTTATGGGGGCCCACCTACGAGCAGTACTTC.

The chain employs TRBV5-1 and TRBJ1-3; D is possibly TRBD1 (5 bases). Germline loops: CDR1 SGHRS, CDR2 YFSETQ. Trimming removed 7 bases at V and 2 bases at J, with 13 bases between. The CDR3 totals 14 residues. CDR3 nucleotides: TGCGCCAGCGGCCAGGGTGAAACTGGAAACACCATATATTTT. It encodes CASGQGETGNTIYF.

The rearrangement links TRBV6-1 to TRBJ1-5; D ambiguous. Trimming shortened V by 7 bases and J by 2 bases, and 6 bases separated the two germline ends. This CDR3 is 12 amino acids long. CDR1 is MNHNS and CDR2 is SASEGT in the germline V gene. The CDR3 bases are TGTGCCAGCAAGAGGGGCAATCAGCCCCAGCATTTT. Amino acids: CASKRGNQPQHF.